This T cell receptor beta chain was identified during a study of cytomegalovirus exposure and HLA in healthy donors. The PCR employed 60 Vbeta primers together with 13 Jbeta primers. Some clones are missing from TCRdb's copy, which holds only in-frame ones; the method was immunoSEQ multiplex PCR. The table has nearly 80,000 clones, under 85% seen once. V was shortened by 0 bases and J by 0 bases, with 12 bases between the two germline ends. The CDR3 has 16 residues. Germline assignment: CDR1 SNHLY and CDR2 FYNNEI. This receptor was identified in a woman between 40 and 55 years old in good health and CMV-seropositive. V and J are TRBV2 and TRBJ2-7; D uncertain. Sequenced material: PBMCs. The CDR3 spells CASSEAAGFSSYEQYF. The CDR3 DNA is TGTGCCAGCAGTGAAGCTGCAGGTTTTAGCTCCTACGAGCAGTACTTC.